This is a list of T cell receptor beta chains from one sample in a study of metastatic and nonmetastatic thyroid tumors. With MiXCR, TCRdb called clones anew from the PCR reads. The sample lists 50,000 or so clones, 22% occurring once. The sequencing sample was made of blood. The receptor source for this set is a male donor with papillary thyroid cancer or a benign thyroid nodule (not recorded which). Some clones in this sample may be carry-over from other donors' samples. The CDR3 runs from the conserved cysteine through the conserved F or W. The D gene is left open where the match is weak. Rows give clone size only sometimes, using once, few, many, or a class for an expanded clone.

CDR3 length	D gene	V gene	J gene	clone size	CDR3 protein	CDR3 DNA
12	.	TRBV2	TRBJ1-1	.	CASHLGTVEAFF	TGTGCCAGCCACTTAGGTACAGTCGAAGCTTTCTTT
14	.	TRBV14	TRBJ2-5	.	CASRRDSLGETQYF	TGTGCCAGCAGAAGGGACTCCCTAGGAGAGACCCAGTACTTC
18	TRBD2	TRBV5-1	TRBJ2-3	many	CASSLAFGGGAAGDTQYF	TGCGCCAGCAGCTTGGCCTTCGGCGGGGGGGCCGCGGGAGATACGCAGTATTTT
15	TRBD2	TRBV6-1	TRBJ2-3	.	CASNSGGSWSDTQYF	TGTGCCAGCAATAGCGGGGGGTCCTGGAGTGATACGCAGTATTTT
14	TRBD1	TRBV6-1	TRBJ2-6	few	CAGQGAPGANVLTF	TGTGCCGGACAGGGGGCGCCTGGGGCCAACGTCCTGACTTTC
17	TRBD1	TRBV6-1	TRBJ1-5	many	CASRRPGGQGYDQPQHF	TGTGCCAGCAGGAGGCCTGGGGGACAGGGGTACGATCAGCCCCAGCATTTT
12	TRBD2	TRBV20-1	TRBJ2-7	.	CSAPTSGREQYF	TGCAGTGCGCCTACTAGCGGGAGGGAGCAGTACTTC
15	.	TRBV6-5	TRBJ2-1	few	CASSYSNGRADEQFF	TGTGCCAGCAGTTACTCGAACGGGCGGGCGGATGAGCAGTTCTTC
13	TRBD1	TRBV18	TRBJ2-1	many	CASSLQGAGEQFF	TGTGCCAGCTCACTTCAGGGGGCCGGTGAGCAGTTCTTC
13	.	TRBV11-2	TRBJ1-5	.	CASSLRRDQPQHF	TGTGCCAGCAGCCTAAGGAGGGATCAGCCCCAGCATTTT
15	TRBD1	TRBV5-1	TRBJ2-5	many	CASSTRAGTAETQYF	TGCGCCAGCAGCACTCGCGCCGGGACAGCAGAGACCCAGTACTTC
14	.	TRBV24-1	TRBJ2-5	few	CATSDLDGGETHHF	TGTGCCACCAGTGATTTGGATGGCGGTGAGACCCACCACTTC
16	TRBD2	TRBV28	TRBJ2-3	many	CASSSRSGRSEDTQYF	TGTGCCAGCAGTTCACGAAGCGGGAGATCTGAAGATACGCAGTATTTT
14	.	TRBV20-1	TRBJ1-4	many	CSATSPGRYEKLFF	TGCAGTGCTACCTCCCCGGGACGGTATGAAAAACTGTTTTTT
15	TRBD1	TRBV6-5	TRBJ1-1	many	CASSYSRQGNTEAFF	TGTGCCAGCAGTTACTCTAGACAGGGTAACACTGAAGCTTTCTTT
16	TRBD1	TRBV3-1	TRBJ1-2	.	CASSPSQGAQVYGYTF	TGTGCCAGCAGCCCATCACAGGGGGCGCAGGTATATGGCTACACCTTC
18	TRBD2	TRBV5-1	TRBJ2-3	.	CASSLGIAGGASKDTQYF	TGCGCCAGCAGCTTGGGCATAGCGGGGGGCGCTAGCAAAGATACGCAGTATTTT
16	.	TRBV11-2	TRBJ2-2	many	CASSRGGTFGAGELFF	TGTGCCAGCAGCCGAGGAGGGACATTTGGGGCCGGGGAGCTGTTTTTT
13	.	TRBV19	TRBJ2-7	many	CASSTGLAYEQYF	TGTGCCAGTAGTACCGGACTGGCCTACGAGCAGTACTTC
15	TRBD1	TRBV13	TRBJ1-6	once	CASSSDRGQSSPLHF	TGTGCCAGCAGCTCCGACAGGGGGCAAAGTTCACCCCTCCACTTT
15	.	TRBV5-1	TRBJ2-2	.	CASSLAGPNTGELFF	TGCGCCAGCAGCTTGGCTGGACCGAACACCGGGGAGCTGTTTTTT
15	TRBD1	TRBV7-2	TRBJ1-1	.	CASSIRTGEPTEAFF	TGTGCCAGCAGCATTAGGACAGGGGAACCCACTGAAGCTTTCTTT
15	TRBD1	TRBV5-1	TRBJ1-1	many	CASSSRQGGNTEAFF	TGCGCCAGCAGCTCCAGACAGGGTGGGAACACTGAAGCTTTCTTT
13	.	TRBV10-3	TRBJ1-4	many	CAISRGSDEKLFF	TGTGCCATCAGTCGGGGGTCAGATGAAAAACTGTTTTTT
15	TRBD1	TRBV28	TRBJ1-5	many	CASKDSQGDNQPQHF	TGTGCCAGCAAGGACTCCCAGGGGGACAATCAGCCCCAGCATTTT
12	.	TRBV6-5	TRBJ2-5	.	CASSPGIETQYF	TGTGCCAGCAGCCCAGGGATAGAGACCCAGTACTTC
15	TRBD2	TRBV20-1	TRBJ2-7	few	CSASRSGGNRGEQYF	TGCAGTGCTAGTAGGTCGGGGGGGAATCGGGGCGAGCAGTACTTC
17	.	TRBV6-1	TRBJ2-3	many	CASSELLGGTSTDTQYF	TGTGCCAGCAGTGAGCTGCTTGGCGGGACTAGCACAGATACGCAGTATTTT
15	.	TRBV20-1	TRBJ2-3	.	CSATREGGRTDTQYF	TGCAGTGCTACCCGCGAGGGAGGACGCACAGATACGCAGTATTTT
12	.	TRBV12-3/TRBV12-4	TRBJ2-2	many	CASSLSAGELFF	TGTGCCAGCAGTTTGTCCGCCGGGGAGCTGTTTTTT
17	TRBD1	TRBV15	TRBJ1-5	many	CATSRDGTGDRNQPQHF	TGTGCCACCAGCAGAGACGGGACAGGGGATAGGAATCAGCCCCAGCATTTT
14	.	TRBV20-1	TRBJ2-7	.	CSARIGAPNDEQYF	TGCAGTGCTAGAATCGGGGCTCCAAACGACGAGCAGTACTTC
17	.	TRBV25-1	TRBJ1-1	many	CASSEFQRPDRNTEAFF	TGTGCCAGCAGTGAATTTCAGCGGCCGGATCGGAACACTGAAGCTTTCTTT
15	TRBD2	TRBV30	TRBJ2-1	many	CAWGAGLAGVVEQFF	TGTGCCTGGGGTGCGGGACTAGCGGGAGTGGTTGAGCAGTTCTTC
11	.	TRBV28	TRBJ1-1	many	CASRGKPEAFF	TGTGCCAGCAGGGGCAAACCGGAAGCTTTCTTT
17	.	TRBV6-4	TRBJ2-1	many	CASSDSYEPSSYNEQFF	TGTGCCAGCAGTGACTCGTATGAGCCCAGCTCCTACAATGAGCAGTTCTTC
14	TRBD2	TRBV29-1	TRBJ2-1	many	CSVGLAGFYNEQFF	TGCAGCGTAGGACTAGCGGGCTTTTACAATGAGCAGTTCTTC
17	.	TRBV11-1	TRBJ2-7	.	CASSLGVEVNLNYEQYF	TGTGCCAGCAGCTTAGGAGTAGAGGTGAACTTAAACTACGAGCAGTACTTC
15	TRBD2	TRBV11-2	TRBJ2-1	once	CASRLGTSVYNEQFF	TGTGCCAGCAGGCTCGGGACTAGTGTCTACAATGAGCAGTTCTTC
14	.	TRBV12-3/TRBV12-4	TRBJ2-4	many	CASSLLRAKNIQYF	TGTGCCAGCAGTTTATTAAGAGCCAAAAACATTCAGTACTTC
14	.	TRBV5-1	TRBJ2-1	many	CASSLSQILNEQFF	TGCGCCAGCAGCTTATCTCAAATCCTGAATGAGCAGTTCTTC
15	.	TRBV10-3	TRBJ2-3	many	CAISESRGGTDTQYF	TGTGCCATCAGTGAGTCGAGAGGCGGAACAGATACGCAGTATTTT